These T cell receptor beta chains were read from a single sample in a study of beta chain features in type 1 diabetes. The repertoire was sequenced with immunoSEQ multiplex PCR; TCRdb's copy has only in-frame clones and lacks some. The sample carries about 180,000 clones, 13% recorded once. The source material was central memory CD4+ T cells from blood. These TCRs come from a young woman in good health. The CDR3 runs from the conserved cysteine through the conserved F or W. D genes are given only for firm matches. Rows give clone size only sometimes, using once, few, many, or a class for an expanded clone.

CDR3 protein,CDR3 DNA,V gene,J gene,clone size,D gene
CASSSRTSGPYEQYF,TGCGCCAGCAGCTCGCGGACTAGCGGCCCCTACGAGCAGTACTTC,TRBV5-1,TRBJ2-7,few,TRBD2
CASTESGLEQFF,TGTGCCAGTACCGAAAGCGGCCTCGAGCAGTTCTTC,TRBV19,TRBJ2-1,.,.
CASSDPGPTYNEQFF,TGTGCCAGCAGTGATCCAGGCCCCACCTACAATGAGCAGTTCTTC,TRBV25-1,TRBJ2-1,.,.
CASSLAGGHDEQYF,TGTGCCAGCTCCCTAGCGGGAGGGCATGACGAGCAGTACTTC,TRBV5-4,TRBJ2-7,.,TRBD2
CASSPGTGPNQPQHF,TGCGCCAGCAGCCCGGGGACAGGGCCGAATCAGCCCCAGCATTTT,TRBV5-1,TRBJ1-5,once,TRBD1
CASSVGPGGSDTQYF,TGTGCCAGCAGCGTAGGTCCGGGAGGGTCCGATACGCAGTATTTT,TRBV9,TRBJ2-3,.,TRBD2
CASSKDEVDSPYGYTF,TGTGCCAGCAGCAAAGATGAAGTAGACAGCCCCTATGGCTACACCTTC,TRBV21-1,TRBJ1-2,.,.
CASSPTGGVTTGELFF,TGTGCCAGCAGCCCGACAGGGGGCGTCACCACCGGGGAGCTGTTTTTT,TRBV5-4,TRBJ2-2,.,TRBD1
CAIRPTGQGAPGANVLTF,TGTGCCATCAGACCTACCGGACAGGGAGCTCCTGGGGCCAACGTCCTGACTTTC,TRBV10-3,TRBJ2-6,.,TRBD1
CASSGTTGARTF,TGTGCCAGCAGTGGAACGACAGGGGCAAGGACTTTC,TRBV6-6,TRBJ2-7,.,TRBD1
CASRTRQGTYEQYF,TGTGCCAGTAGAACCAGACAGGGCACCTACGAGCAGTACTTC,TRBV19,TRBJ2-7,.,TRBD1
CASSPGAEGSNQPQHF,TGTGCCAGCTCACCAGGAGCGGAGGGAAGCAATCAGCCCCAGCATTTT,TRBV18,TRBJ1-5,few,.
CASGTGRREGEQFF,TGCGCCAGCGGAACAGGGCGGCGGGAGGGTGAGCAGTTCTTC,TRBV4-3,TRBJ2-1,few,TRBD2
CASSRTGIGEQYF,TGTGCCAGCAGCCGGACAGGTATCGGCGAGCAGTACTTC,TRBV7-9,TRBJ2-7,.,TRBD1
CASSLGEGDTQYF,TGTGCCAGCAGCTTAGGGGAGGGAGATACGCAGTATTTT,TRBV7-2,TRBJ2-3,few,TRBD2
CAWREGGTQTEKLFF,TGTGCCTGGAGGGAAGGGGGCACCCAGACTGAAAAACTGTTTTTT,TRBV30,TRBJ1-4,few,TRBD1
CASSEASGNEQFF,TGTGCCAGCAGTGAAGCTAGCGGCAATGAGCAGTTCTTC,TRBV25-1,TRBJ2-1,few,TRBD2
CAISGGTRSYNEQFF,TGTGCCATCAGTGGAGGGACTAGATCTTACAATGAGCAGTTCTTC,TRBV10-3,TRBJ2-1,.,TRBD2
CASSAPGTDTEAFF,TGTGCCAGCAGTGCCCCCGGGACAGACACTGAAGCTTTCTTT,TRBV6-5,TRBJ1-1,.,TRBD1
CASRGQGLAAEAFF,TGTGCCAGCAGGGGACAGGGGCTGGCAGCTGAAGCTTTCTTT,TRBV7-2,TRBJ1-1,.,TRBD1
CSAHGRGQVYNEQFF,TGCAGCGCCCACGGCCGGGGACAGGTCTACAATGAGCAGTTCTTC,TRBV29-1,TRBJ2-1,few,TRBD1
CAWSEVRGWTEAFF,TGTGCCTGGAGTGAGGTAAGGGGGTGGACTGAAGCTTTCTTT,TRBV30,TRBJ1-1,.,.
CASSGAWGRDNYGYTF,TGTGCCAGCAGCGGGGCTTGGGGCAGAGATAACTATGGCTACACCTTC,TRBV5-4,TRBJ1-2,.,.
CASSYLGAGNEQFF,TGTGCCAGCAGTTACTTAGGTGCGGGCAATGAGCAGTTCTTC,TRBV6-5,TRBJ2-1,.,.
CASSRDRGVYGYTF,TGTGCCAGCAGCCGGGACAGGGGAGTGTATGGCTACACCTTC,TRBV2,TRBJ1-2,few,TRBD1
CASSLEGQRGVDEQFF,TGCGCCAGCAGCTTGGAAGGCCAGCGGGGGGTCGATGAGCAGTTCTTC,TRBV5-1,TRBJ2-1,few,TRBD2
CASSGVAGAADTQYF,TGCGCCAGCAGCGGTGTAGCGGGAGCGGCAGATACGCAGTATTTT,TRBV5-1,TRBJ2-3,.,TRBD2
CASSQAGGLETQYF,TGTGCCAGCAGCCAAGCGGGAGGGTTAGAGACCCAGTACTTC,TRBV11-2,TRBJ2-5,few,TRBD2
CASSSQQGSNEKLFF,TGTGCCAGCAGCTCTCAACAGGGTTCTAATGAAAAACTGTTTTTT,TRBV7-2,TRBJ1-4,once,.
CASSRAAGPTGELFF,TGTGCCAGCAGCCGAGCGGCAGGACCCACCGGGGAGCTGTTTTTT,TRBV5-8,TRBJ2-2,few,.
CAWSVQGVTAFF,TGTGCCTGGAGTGTACAGGGGGTCACAGCTTTCTTT,TRBV30,TRBJ1-1,.,TRBD1
CASSQFAGANVLTF,TGTGCCAGCAGCCAATTCGCTGGGGCCAACGTCCTGACTTTC,TRBV14,TRBJ2-6,.,.
CAWSPKRLSNNQPQHF,TGTGCCTGGAGTCCCAAGAGACTGTCGAACAATCAGCCCCAGCATTTT,TRBV30,TRBJ1-5,.,.
CATPHLRGGRYNEQFF,TGTGCCACCCCCCATCTCAGGGGCGGGAGGTACAATGAGCAGTTCTTC,TRBV6-9,TRBJ2-1,.,TRBD2
CASSAGDSGANVLTF,TGCGCCAGCTCAGCGGGTGACTCTGGGGCCAACGTCCTGACTTTC,TRBV5-1,TRBJ2-6,.,.
CASSVVVRAGADTQYF,TGTGCCAGCAGCGTAGTCGTACGGGCAGGGGCAGATACGCAGTATTTT,TRBV9,TRBJ2-3,.,.
CASSEKTGGKLYEQYF,TGCGCCAGCAGCGAAAAGACAGGCGGTAAACTGTACGAGCAGTACTTC,TRBV4-3,TRBJ2-7,few,.
CASSEQGTNYGYTF,TGTGCCAGCAGTGAGCAGGGTACTAACTATGGCTACACCTTC,TRBV2,TRBJ1-2,.,.
CASSDTYRSTYGYTF,TGTGCCAGCAGCGATACGTACAGATCGACCTATGGCTACACCTTC,TRBV7-2,TRBJ1-2,few,.
CASSLAGTANYGYTF,TGTGCCAGCAGCTTAGCTGGGACAGCCAACTATGGCTACACCTTC,TRBV11-2,TRBJ1-2,medium-sized,TRBD1
CASSLGADVEQFF,TGTGCCAGCAGCTTAGGGGCAGACGTTGAGCAGTTCTTC,TRBV7-9,TRBJ2-1,.,.
CASSVGGSRRGSYNEQFF,TGTGCCAGCAGCGTAGGCGGGTCTCGGAGAGGGTCCTACAATGAGCAGTTCTTC,TRBV9,TRBJ2-1,few,.
CASSPGGWVEQYF,TGTGCCAGCTCACCTGGAGGTTGGGTGGAGCAGTACTTC,TRBV18,TRBJ2-7,few,.
CASSLLQPNQPQHF,TGTGCCAGCAGTTTATTACAGCCTAATCAGCCCCAGCATTTT,TRBV28,TRBJ1-5,.,.